Following are 27 T cell receptor beta chains from one sample sequenced in a study of neurological immune-mediated disorders. TCRdb itself ran the 5' RACE reads through MiXCR, one entry per CDR3 protein. This table has about 120,000 distinct CDR3 sequences, about 3.2% appearing once. Material for sequencing was PBMCs. The source of these receptors is a woman aged 30 to 39 with multiple sclerosis.

This clonotype appeared many times. V is TRBV7-2 and J is TRBJ2-1, with no clear D. V was trimmed by 5 bases and J by 7 bases, leaving 12 bases between them. CDR3 length: 13 residues. CDR1 SGHTA and CDR2 FQGNSA come from the germline V gene. The CDR3: CASSPYRANEQFF. For the CDR3, the DNA is TGTGCCAGCAGCCCCTATCGGGCAAATGAGCAGTTCTTC. Full variable domain (remainder filled in from reference TRBV7-2 and TRBJ2-1): GAGVSQSPSNKVTEKGKDVELRCDPISGHTALYWYRQSLGQGLEFLIYFQGNSAPDKSGLPSDRFSAERTGGSVSTLTIQRTQQEDSAVYLCASSPYRANEQFFGPGTRLTVL.

Ten or more counts support this clonotype. This rearrangement joins TRBV9 to TRBJ2-2; D gene uncertain. Germline CDR1 reads SGDLS; CDR2 reads YYNGEE. The CDR3 consists of 13 residues. Trimming pared 4 bases from V and 5 bases from J, leaving 9 bases between. CDR3 sequence reads: CASSIHPTGELFF. CDR3 bases: TGTGCCAGCAGCATCCACCCGACCGGGGAGCTGTTTTTT.

In this sample, this clonotype turned up many times. The genes are TRBV27 and TRBJ1-3; 7 bases align to TRBD1. The J segment lost 0 bases and the V segment lost 3 bases, leaving 14 bases of the junction unmatched. This CDR3 is built from 19 residues. From germline, CDR1 is MNHEY and CDR2 SMNVEV (reference sequence). The CDR3 DNA reads as TGTGCCAGCAGTTTGAGGGTCACAGGGGCGGGAAGCTCTGGAAACACCATATATTTT. Amino acid sequence: CASSLRVTGAGSSGNTIYF.

This clonotype has ten or more counts. V usage is TRBV7-2 and J usage is TRBJ2-7, with D perhaps matching TRBD1 or TRBD2 (5 bases each). V was shortened by 5 bases and J by 0 bases, with 11 bases between the two germline ends. This CDR3 is built from 14 residues. The germline V gene encodes CDR1 SGHTA and CDR2 FQGNSA. The CDR3 protein is CASSPGRVSYEQYF. CDR3 DNA sequence: TGTGCCAGCAGCCCGGGACGGGTCTCCTACGAGCAGTACTTC.

This clonotype was found many times. The chain combines TRBV29-1 with TRBJ1-1; 9 positions match TRBD1. In germline, CDR1 is SQVTM, CDR2 ANQGSEA. The CDR3 has 13 amino acids. The trim removed 7 bases at V and 5 bases at J, leaving 8 bases unmatched. CDR3 DNA sequence: TGCAGCGCGGACAGGGGATTGGATACTGAAGCTTTCTTT. It codes for CSADRGLDTEAFF.

This clonotype has a count of ten or more. The gene calls are TRBV6-1 and TRBJ1-2; 8 bases agree with TRBD1. The length of the CDR3 is 15 residues. V shed 1 base and J 2 bases; nucleotides not matched to a gene: 3. CDR1 and CDR2 (germline): MNHNS, SASEGT. CDR3 protein: CASSEEDRANYGYTF. CDR3 DNA sequence: TGTGCCAGCAGTGAAGAGGACAGGGCAAACTATGGCTACACCTTC.

Many counts were recorded for this clonotype. V usage is TRBV12-3 or TRBV12-4 and J usage is TRBJ2-1, with TRBD2 as a possible D gene (6 bases). CDR3 size: 12 residues. Trimming took 7 bases from V and 10 from J, leaving 14 bases between them. The CDR3 reads CASTGGDSEQFF. CDR3 sequence (DNA): TGTGCCAGCACCGGAGGGGACTCAGAGCAGTTCTTC.

With respect to this clonotype: An end of the junction does not agree with germline; a read error may underlie this. This chain joins TRBV20-1 and TRBJ1-6; maybe TRBD1 (5 bases). CDR3 length equals 13 residues. Per germline, CDR1 DFQATT and CDR2 SNEGSKA (reference sequence). The CDR3 DNA reads as TGCAGTGCTAGAGGGGACCAAAATTCAACCCTCAACTTT. The encoded protein is CSARGDQNSTLNF.

The table lists this clonotype with many counts. V is TRBV12-3 or TRBV12-4 and J is TRBJ2-3, with D perhaps being TRBD1 or TRBD2 (5 bases each). V was cut by 3 bases and J by 1 base, with 8 bases left in between. This CDR3 comprises 14 residues. The CDR3 reads CASSLGDGTDTQYF. For the CDR3, the DNA is TGTGCCAGCAGTTTGGGGGACGGCACAGATACGCAGTATTTT.

This clonotype was detected many times. The V and J genes are TRBV6-6 and TRBJ2-3; 9 nucleotides align to TRBD2. The length of the CDR3 is 17 residues. J was trimmed by 2 bases and V by 5 bases; bases with no gene match: 11. Germline V gene lookup returns CDR1 MNHNY and CDR2 SVGAGI (reference sequence). This CDR3 reads CASSPPGLAITTDTQYF. Here the CDR3 DNA reads TGTGCCAGCAGTCCACCTGGACTAGCGATTACCACAGATACGCAGTATTTT.

This clonotype appeared many times. V gene TRBV5-1 combines with J gene TRBJ2-7, with unresolved D. This CDR3 has 14 amino acids. Germline assignment: CDR1 SGHRS and CDR2 YFSETQ. Trimming took 0 bases from V and 0 from J, leaving 7 bases between them. CDR3 in DNA: TGCGCCAGCAGCTTGGATCCCGGCTCCTACGAGCAGTACTTC. This sequence encodes CASSLDPGSYEQYF.

This clonotype was observed many times. The V and J genes are TRBV5-1 and TRBJ1-1, with D possibly being TRBD1 (5 bases). CDR3 length equals 13 residues. Germline V gene lookup returns CDR1 SGHRS and CDR2 YFSETQ. With 4 bases removed from V and 5 bases from J, the gap between germline ends came to 12 bases. The CDR3 reads CASSVGTSTEAFF. The CDR3 nucleotides read TGCGCCAGCAGCGTGGGGACTTCAACTGAAGCTTTCTTT. Drawing the rest from reference TRBV5-1 and TRBJ1-1, the complete variable domain is KAGVTQTPRYLIKTRGQQVTLSCSPISGHRSVSWYQQTPGQGLQFLFEYFSETQRNKGNFPGRFSGRQFSNSRSEMNVSTLELGDSALYLCASSVGTSTEAFFGQGTRLTVV.

This clonotype came up many times. The chain links TRBV7-2 to TRBJ2-5; D gene unclear. CDR3 size: 12 residues. V shed 5 bases and J shed 5 bases, with 9 bases lying between them. Germline-derived CDR1 and CDR2 are SGHTA and FQGNSA. The CDR3 region is CASSPPRETQYF. The CDR3 nucleotides read TGTGCCAGCAGCCCTCCCCGGGAGACCCAGTACTTC.

Of note for this clonotype: A much larger clone lies one base from this, so it may be a read error. The V and J genes are TRBV3-1 and TRBJ2-7; 11 bases match TRBD2. Trimming cost V 1 base and J 4 bases; bases outside gene matches: 6. This CDR3 is 16 amino acids long. Germline V lookup: CDR1 LGHDT, CDR2 YNNKEL (reference sequence). CDR3 in amino acids: CASSQAVAGGQYEQYF. The CDR3 DNA follows: TGTGCCAGCAGCCAAGCGGTAGCGGGGGGGCAGTACGAGCAGTACTTC.

The table lists this clonotype with many counts. The chain is built from TRBV6-1 and TRBJ1-4; D is ambiguous. Trimming shortened V by 6 bases and J by 0 bases, and 29 bases separated the two germline ends. The length of the CDR3 is 21 residues. The germline V gene has CDR1 MNHNS and CDR2 SASEGT. In DNA, the CDR3 is TGTGCCAGCAGCCTACGACCCTGGACGGTAAAGGTGATCGCAACTAATGAAAAACTGTTTTTT. Its translation: CASSLRPWTVKVIATNEKLFF.

This clonotype was detected ten times or more. The chain links TRBV9 to TRBJ2-5, with 8 nucleotides matching TRBD2. The germline CDR1 and CDR2 sequences are SGDLS and YYNGEE. Trimming removed 2 bases from V and 4 bases from J; junction bases left unmatched: 13. This CDR3 spans 17 amino acids. The CDR3 coding sequence is TGTGCCAGCAGCGTCCCAGCGGGAGAGGGATTTGGAGAGACCCAGTACTTC. It translates to CASSVPAGEGFGETQYF.

The chain recombines TRBV5-4 with TRBJ2-3; D is undetermined. The CDR3 spans 13 residues. Germline V gene lookup returns CDR1 SGHNT and CDR2 YYREEE (reference sequence). Trimming left V 2 bases short and J 4 bases short, with 8 bases between. CDR3 loop: CASSFGPSDTQYF. CDR3 in DNA: TGTGCCAGCAGCTTTGGGCCATCAGATACGCAGTATTTT. Based on the CDR3 plus reference TRBV5-4 and TRBJ2-3, the full variable domain is ETGVTQSPTHLIKTRGQQVTLRCSSQSGHNTVSWYQQALGQGPQFIFQYYREEENGRGNFPPRFSGLQFPNYSSELNVNALELDDSALYLCASSFGPSDTQYFGPGTRLTVL.

This clonotype showed up many times. The V gene is TRBV5-1, the J gene TRBJ1-1; D not resolved. The V gene's germline CDR1 is SGHRS and CDR2 YFSETQ. V was cut by 0 bases and J by 1 base, with 13 bases left in between. This CDR3 spans 16 amino acids. The CDR3 region has the DNA TGCGCCAGCAGCTTGGTCAGAGGTGTCTCGAACACTGAAGCTTTCTTT. Protein: CASSLVRGVSNTEAFF.

This chain links TRBV7-2 with TRBJ2-5; D ambiguous. Trimming shortened V by 3 bases and J by 5 bases, and 13 bases separated the two germline ends. CDR1 is SGHTA and CDR2 is FQGNSA in the germline V gene. The CDR3 consists of 14 residues. The CDR3 DNA sequence: TGTGCCAGCAGCTTCGGACCTACGGTGGAGACCCAGTACTTC. Translating gives CASSFGPTVETQYF. The full variable domain, completed using reference TRBV7-2 and TRBJ2-5, is GAGVSQSPSNKVTEKGKDVELRCDPISGHTALYWYRQSLGQGLEFLIYFQGNSAPDKSGLPSDRFSAERTGGSVSTLTIQRTQQEDSAVYLCASSFGPTVETQYFGPGTRLLVL.

CDR3: CASSESIAPYEQYF. The DNA for the CDR3 is TGCGCCAGCAGTGAGTCGATAGCACCATACGAGCAGTACTTC. The chain recombines TRBV10-1 with TRBJ2-7, with D hard to call. The CDR3 spans 14 residues. Germline CDR1 reads WNHNN; CDR2 reads SYGVQD (reference sequence). Trimming cost V 0 bases and J 4 bases, with 10 bases left between them.

This clonotype appeared many times. The V call is TRBV18, the J call TRBJ2-3; D not certain. The CDR3 has 15 amino acids. V lost 3 bases, J lost 0 bases, and 10 bases lay in between. Germline loops: CDR1 KGHSH, CDR2 LQKENI. The CDR3 sequence: CASSPRMGSTDTQYF. CDR3 in DNA: TGTGCCAGCTCACCCCGGATGGGCAGCACAGATACGCAGTATTTT.

This clonotype was seen repeatedly, ten times or more. This chain joins TRBV5-1 and TRBJ2-2, with 10 bases lining up with TRBD2. This CDR3 contains 16 residues. Germline V gene data show CDR1 as SGHRS and CDR2 as YFSETQ. J lost 5 bases, V lost 2 bases, and 6 bases had no gene match. CDR3 sequence reads: CASSFSASGSTGELFF. CDR3 nucleotide sequence: TGCGCCAGCAGCTTCTCCGCTAGCGGGAGTACCGGGGAGCTGTTTTTT. Drawing the rest from reference TRBV5-1 and TRBJ2-2, the complete variable domain is KAGVTQTPRYLIKTRGQQVTLSCSPISGHRSVSWYQQTPGQGLQFLFEYFSETQRNKGNFPGRFSGRQFSNSRSEMNVSTLELGDSALYLCASSFSASGSTGELFFGEGSRLTVL.

This clonotype was seen a few times. Given a much more abundant clone one base away, this may be a read error. The genes are TRBV3-1 and TRBJ1-5; D remains ambiguous. The CDR3 is 14 residues long. Germline V lookup: CDR1 LGHDT, CDR2 YNNKEL (reference sequence). CDR3 amino acids: CASSHDPGIQHQHF. DNA for the CDR3: TGTGCCAGCAGCCATGATCCGGGGATTCAGCACCAGCATTTT.

This clonotype was seen repeatedly, ten times or more. The chain has TRBV7-9 and TRBJ2-3; D perhaps matches TRBD1 (6 bases). CDR1 is SEHNR and CDR2 is FQNEAQ in the germline V gene (reference sequence). V shed 0 bases and J shed 5 bases, with 15 bases lying between them. The CDR3 sequence is 16 residues long. This CDR3 is CASSLADRRDLDTQYF. The CDR3 bases are TGTGCCAGCAGCTTAGCGGACAGACGCGACCTAGATACGCAGTATTTT.

This chain uses TRBV12-3 or TRBV12-4 with TRBJ2-6; D not resolved. This CDR3 spans 13 amino acids. The ends were cut back, 7 bases at V and 10 bases at J, with 14 bases in the middle. CDR3 in amino acids: CASTNDPGNVLTF. The CDR3 DNA follows: TGTGCCAGCACCAATGATCCTGGGAACGTCCTGACTTTC.

This clonotype was found many times. The chain is built from TRBV7-2 and TRBJ2-6; perhaps TRBD1 as D (5 bases). Trimming took 7 bases from V and 1 from J, leaving 11 bases between them. The germline V gene has CDR1 SGHTA and CDR2 FQGNSA. The CDR3 runs 15 residues. CDR3 sequence: CASNSGWSGANVLTF. In DNA, the CDR3 is TGTGCCAGCAACTCAGGGTGGTCTGGGGCCAACGTCCTGACTTTC.

This clonotype was detected ten times or more. The rearrangement links TRBV7-8 to TRBJ2-1, with TRBD2 matching 7 bases. The CDR3 has 14 residues. The germline gives CDR1 SGHVS, CDR2 FQNEAQ. Trimming removed 3 bases from V and 5 bases from J; junction bases left unmatched: 4. CDR3 amino acids: CASSLLADHNEQFF. The CDR3 nucleotides read TGTGCCAGCAGCTTGCTAGCGGACCACAATGAGCAGTTCTTC.